The 19 T cell receptor beta chains in this list originate from one sample, sequenced in a study of identifying expanded T cells in peripheral blood. Sequencing was performed with immunoSEQ multiplex PCR; in TCRdb, only in-frame clones are kept and a portion is missing. This sample has tens of thousands of clones; approximately 79% occur once, and the top ten carry 14%. The sequenced material came from blood. The receptors here all came from a person aged 18 to 75 in good health.

The chain is built from TRBV2 and TRBJ2-1; TRBD2 agrees at 13 bases. CDR3 length: 16 residues. Per the germline V gene, CDR1 is SNHLY and CDR2 is FYNNEI. Trimming took 2 bases from V and 8 from J; bases not matched to a gene: 6. The CDR3 protein is CASSEPGLAGWDEQFF. The CDR3 region has the DNA TGTGCCAGCAGTGAACCGGGACTAGCGGGGTGGGATGAGCAGTTCTTC.

The chain has TRBV2 and TRBJ1-1; D unclear. The V and J ends lost 7 bases and 1 base respectively, with 7 bases between them. Germline V gene lookup returns CDR1 SNHLY and CDR2 FYNNEI. The CDR3 spans 12 residues. The CDR3 is CASMGPNTEAFF. CDR3 in DNA: TGTGCCAGCATGGGCCCGAACACTGAAGCTTTCTTT.

In its sample, this clone was seen once. The V gene is TRBV10-2, the J gene TRBJ2-1; D possibly corresponds to TRBD2 (6 bases). Germline V lookup: CDR1 WSHSY, CDR2 SAAADI. Between the trimmed V and J ends, which lost 6 bases and 6 bases, there was a span of 21 bases. The CDR3 sequence is 16 residues long. The CDR3 sequence: CASRDPRRERSNEQFF. DNA for the CDR3: TGCGCCAGCAGGGACCCGAGACGGGAGAGGAGCAATGAGCAGTTCTTC.

The rearrangement uses TRBV6-5 and TRBJ1-1; 9 positions agree with TRBD1. Per the germline V gene, CDR1 is MNHEY and CDR2 is SVGAGI. This CDR3 has 14 residues. Unmatched junction bases numbered 6, after V lost 5 bases and J lost 5 bases. The CDR3 nucleotides are TGTGCCAGCAGTGCCCGGGACAGGGTAACTGAAGCTTTCTTT. It is translated as CASSARDRVTEAFF.

The rearrangement uses TRBV7-9 and TRBJ1-1, with a weak D call TRBD1 (5 bases). CDR3 length: 17 amino acids. Germline CDR1 is SEHNR and CDR2 is FQNEAQ (reference sequence). Deletions cut 1 base from V and 5 bases from J, with 20 bases between. The CDR3 DNA sequence: TGTGCCAGCAGCTTAGGTCGGTCGGGGGGAGTCAGTACTGAAGCTTTCTTT. This encodes CASSLGRSGGVSTEAFF.

V is TRBV5-1 and J is TRBJ1-2; TRBD1 aligns across 8 bases. Germline-derived CDR1 and CDR2 are SGHRS and YFSETQ. V shed 3 bases, J shed 7 bases, and the junction held 14 bases outside the gene matches. This CDR3 comprises 16 residues. The CDR3 is CASSSIRDHGTGGYTF. The CDR3 DNA follows: TGCGCCAGCAGCTCCATACGGGACCACGGGACAGGTGGCTACACCTTC.

V gene TRBV5-4 combines with J gene TRBJ1-6; D is perhaps TRBD1 (5 bases). Trimming took 0 bases from V and 1 from J, leaving 8 bases between them. From germline, CDR1 is SGHNT and CDR2 YYREEE (reference sequence). This CDR3 comprises 16 residues. The CDR3 DNA reads TGTGCCAGCAGCTTGGGCGGGGGATCCTATAATTCACCCCTCCACTTT. It is translated as CASSLGGGSYNSPLHF.

The chain couples TRBV19 to TRBJ1-2; D not resolved. CDR3 length: 15 residues. CDR1 LNHDA and CDR2 SQIVND come from the germline V gene (reference sequence). Trimming took 0 bases from V and 1 from J, leaving 9 bases between them. CDR3 amino acids: CASSIDRSGNYGYTF. In DNA, the CDR3 is TGTGCCAGTAGTATAGATAGGTCTGGTAACTATGGCTACACCTTC.

Only one count was recorded for this clone. This chain's CDR3 is CASSQDRSPYNEQFF. Here the CDR3 DNA reads TGCGCCAGCAGCCAAGATCGGTCACCCTACAATGAGCAGTTCTTC. The chain uses TRBV4-1 and TRBJ2-1, with no clear D. This CDR3 region has 15 residues. Germline CDR1 and CDR2: MGHRA and YSYEKL. Trimming pared 0 bases from V and 2 bases from J, leaving 8 bases between.

The chain employs TRBV12-5 and TRBJ2-1, with 8 bases fitting TRBD1. There are 16 residues in the CDR3. With V trimmed by 1 base and J by 5 bases, 7 bases remained unmatched. Germline V gene sequence: CDR1 LGHNT, CDR2 FRNRAP. The CDR3 DNA is TGTGCTAGTGGTTTGGGAGGACAGGGTGGACACAATGAGCAGTTCTTC. It is translated as CASGLGGQGGHNEQFF.

This sequence joins TRBV30 and TRBJ1-2; D is possibly TRBD1 (6 bases). CDR3 size: 12 residues. V lost 2 bases to trimming and J lost 5 bases, with 9 bases between them. CDR1 and CDR2 from the germline V gene are GTSNPN and SVGIG (reference sequence). For the CDR3, the DNA is TGTGCCTGGAGTAAAGGACAGTATGGCTACACCTTC. This sequence encodes CAWSKGQYGYTF.

The chain links TRBV30 to TRBJ1-5; no firm D call. CDR1 is GTSNPN and CDR2 is SVGIG in the germline V gene (reference sequence). There are 11 residues in the CDR3. The ends were cut back, 2 bases at V and 9 bases at J, with 8 bases in the middle. The CDR3 DNA sequence: TGTGCCTGGAGTTTGGGAGGGCCCCAGCATTTT. Its protein product is CAWSLGGPQHF.

CDR3 sequence (DNA): TGTGCCTTTCAGCAGGGGAATTCACCCCTCCACTTT. It is translated as CAFQQGNSPLHF. This rearrangement joins TRBV30 to TRBJ1-6; D may be TRBD1 (6 bases). Per the germline V gene, CDR1 is GTSNPN and CDR2 is SVGIG (reference sequence). This CDR3 spans 12 amino acids. V was shortened by 7 bases and J by 7 bases, with 11 bases between the two germline ends.

J is TRBJ1-1 and V is TRBV6-1; D remains unclear. The germline V and J ends were trimmed by 8 bases and 0 bases, with 13 bases remaining between them. The CDR3 sequence is 14 residues long. Germline CDR1 reads MNHNS; CDR2 reads SASEGT. CDR3 sequence: CASALGGLNTEAFF. In DNA, the CDR3 is TGTGCCAGCGCCCTTGGTGGGCTGAACACTGAAGCTTTCTTT.

In its sample, this clone was seen a few times. V gene TRBV19 combines with J gene TRBJ2-1; 14 nucleotides match TRBD2. CDR1 is LNHDA and CDR2 is SQIVND in the germline V gene (reference sequence). The V segment lost 4 bases and the J segment 8 bases; nucleotides outside the gene matches: 4. The CDR3 spans 15 residues. The CDR3 spells CASSRLAGGPDEQFF. The CDR3 DNA reads as TGTGCCAGTAGTAGACTAGCGGGAGGGCCCGATGAGCAGTTCTTC. Looking up the rest from reference TRBV19 and TRBJ2-1 gives the full variable domain: DGGITQSPKYLFRKEGQNVTLSCEQNLNHDAMYWYRQDPGQGLRLIYYSQIVNDFQKGDIAEGYSVSREKKESFPLTVTSAQKNPTAFYLCASSRLAGGPDEQFFGPGTRLTVL.

The genes are TRBV7-7 and TRBJ2-2; D is perhaps TRBD1 (5 bases). Trimming took 5 bases from V and 5 from J, leaving 15 bases between them. The CDR3 covers 15 residues. CDR1 and CDR2 from the germline V gene are SSHAT and FNYEAQ (reference sequence). CDR3 nucleotide sequence: TGTGCCAGCAGCCCGTCTGGGGCTGGAACCGGGGAGCTGTTTTTT. This codes for CASSPSGAGTGELFF.

The chain joins TRBV5-4 to TRBJ2-1; D is unresolved. The CDR3 is made up of 13 amino acids. CDR1 is SGHNT, CDR2 YYREEE, per germline (reference sequence). V dropped 5 bases and J dropped 4 bases, with 10 bases sitting between them. The DNA for the CDR3 is TGTGCCAGCAGACTCGGAACATACAATGAGCAGTTCTTC. Translated: CASRLGTYNEQFF. Complete variable domain (other parts from reference TRBV5-4 and TRBJ2-1): ETGVTQSPTHLIKTRGQQVTLRCSSQSGHNTVSWYQQALGQGPQFIFQYYREEENGRGNFPPRFSGLQFPNYSSELNVNALELDDSALYLCASRLGTYNEQFFGPGTRLTVL.

J is TRBJ1-2 and V is TRBV4-1; D may be TRBD1 (6 bases). V gave up 3 bases and J gave up 2 bases, with 10 bases separating them. Germline V gives CDR1 MGHRA, CDR2 YSYEKL. This CDR3 contains 14 residues. In nucleotides, the CDR3 is TGCGCCAGCAGCCAGGCTCAGGGGAACTATGGCTACACCTTC. As protein: CASSQAQGNYGYTF.

The chain links TRBV19 to TRBJ1-5, with D possibly matching TRBD1 (5 bases). Germline assignment: CDR1 LNHDA and CDR2 SQIVND (reference sequence). The CDR3 extends over 13 amino acids. Deletions cut 9 bases from V and 6 bases from J, with 15 bases between. The CDR3 nucleotides read TGTGCCAGCCGGGGGGGTGGTATTCAGCCCCAGCATTTT. Translated: CASRGGGIQPQHF.